The 29 T cell receptor beta chains given below trace back to one sample, sequenced in a study of T-cell reconstitution after alpha-beta-depleted transplantation in children. Unique molecular identifiers were incorporated during preparation of the TCRbeta library. One entry per CDR3 protein, called by TCRdb with MiXCR from the PCR reads. The profile covers 190,000 or so distinct CDR3 sequences, with approximately 6% appearing a single time and just over 4.5% taken by the ten largest. The sample here was PBMCs, taken before TCRalphabeta/CD19-depleted stem cell transplant. Receptors originate from a girl in the first two years of life with combined immunodeficiency, due to receive a stem cell transplant.

This rearrangement joins TRBV29-1 to TRBJ2-5; the D gene is possibly TRBD2 (6 bases). The CDR3 covers 15 residues. Trimming removed 6 bases at V and 2 bases at J, with 19 bases between. Germline lookup yields CDR1 SQVTM and CDR2 ANQGSEA. The CDR3 nucleotides are TGCAGCGTCGGGCGGGGTGGGGGGAAACAAGAGACCCAGTACTTC. This gives the protein CSVGRGGGKQETQYF.

This clonotype occurred many times. The chain links TRBV5-1 to TRBJ2-5; D possibly corresponds to TRBD1 (5 bases). The CDR3 has 11 amino acids. V lost 8 bases and J lost 3, with 8 bases in between. CDR1 SGHRS and CDR2 YFSETQ come from the germline V gene. CDR3 protein: CARTVKETQYF. Here the CDR3 DNA reads TGCGCCAGGACAGTTAAAGAGACCCAGTACTTC.

This clonotype was seen repeatedly, ten times or more. The rearrangement uses TRBV5-1 and TRBJ1-1; 8 bases match TRBD1. CDR1 is SGHRS, CDR2 YFSETQ, per germline. Germline trimming cut 0 bases from V and 3 bases from J; bases unmatched to any gene: 1. This CDR3 contains 14 residues. Written as DNA, the CDR3 is TGCGCCAGCAGCTTGGTGACAGGGGACACTGAAGCTTTCTTT. As protein: CASSLVTGDTEAFF. The full variable domain, with the rest looked up from reference TRBV5-1 and TRBJ1-1, is KAGVTQTPRYLIKTRGQQVTLSCSPISGHRSVSWYQQTPGQGLQFLFEYFSETQRNKGNFPGRFSGRQFSNSRSEMNVSTLELGDSALYLCASSLVTGDTEAFFGQGTRLTVV.

V is TRBV9 and J is TRBJ2-1; possibly TRBD1 or TRBD2 for D (6 bases each). The CDR3 extends over 13 amino acids. Germline CDR1 SGDLS, CDR2 YYNGEE. Trimming shortened V by 3 bases and J by 7 bases, and 11 bases separated the two germline ends. CDR3 loop: CASSGGAGNEQFF. In DNA, the CDR3 is TGTGCCAGCAGCGGGGGGGCCGGGAATGAGCAGTTCTTC.

This clonotype has a count of ten or more. The chain uses TRBV12-3 or TRBV12-4 and TRBJ2-5; D might be TRBD2 (5 bases). The CDR3 has 14 amino acids. V lost 2 bases to trimming and J lost 3 bases, with 10 bases between them. Here the CDR3 DNA reads TGTGCCAGCAGTTTATGGAGCGGAAAAGAGACCCAGTACTTC. This gives the protein CASSLWSGKETQYF.

This clonotype was recorded at least ten times. This chain links TRBV4-2 with TRBJ2-5; 11 bases fit TRBD2. Germline V gene lookup returns CDR1 LGHNA and CDR2 YNFKEQ. CDR3 length: 18 residues. Losses at the gene ends were 4 bases for V and 2 bases for J; bases not matched to a gene: 12. CDR3 sequence: CASSRRAKLAGEQETQYF. The CDR3 DNA reads TGTGCCAGCAGCCGTAGGGCCAAACTAGCGGGGGAGCAAGAGACCCAGTACTTC.

There are a few counts of this clonotype. V usage is TRBV3-1 and J usage is TRBJ2-1; 11 bases are shared with TRBD2. V was pared by 5 bases and J by 7 bases, with 10 bases of the junction left unmatched. The CDR3 spans 16 residues. Germline V gives CDR1 LGHDT, CDR2 YNNKEL (reference sequence). CDR3 coding DNA: TGTGCCAGCAGCTGGTGGCTAGCGGGAGGCGTTAATGAGCAGTTCTTC. This translates into CASSWWLAGGVNEQFF.

Many counts were recorded for this clonotype. The chain is built from TRBV2 and TRBJ2-3, with TRBD2 matching over 9 bases. From germline, CDR1 is SNHLY and CDR2 FYNNEI. The CDR3 sequence is 16 residues long. Losses at the gene ends were 7 bases for V and 4 bases for J; bases not matched to a gene: 12. The CDR3 nucleotides are TGTGCCAGCACCCCCGGCGGGGGGGATATGGCAGATACGCAGTATTTT. This translates into CASTPGGGDMADTQYF.

This clonotype was counted ten times or more. This chain links TRBV12-3 or TRBV12-4 with TRBJ2-5; 10 bases align to TRBD2. After removal of 4 bases from V and 4 bases from J, the junction contained 6 bases not matched to a gene. The CDR3 loop spans 15 amino acids. The CDR3 here is CASSYLAGALETQYF. The CDR3 DNA is TGTGCCAGCAGTTACCTAGCGGGAGCCCTAGAGACCCAGTACTTC.

This clonotype occurred a few times. The J gene is TRBJ2-7, the V gene TRBV4-1; the match to TRBD1 covers 12 bases. This CDR3 comprises 15 residues. Germline V gives CDR1 MGHRA, CDR2 YSYEKL. The V gene end was trimmed by 5 bases and the J gene end by 4 bases; junction bases not matched to a gene: 6. CDR3 sequence: CASSEWDRGLYEQYF. Written as DNA, the CDR3 is TGCGCCAGCAGCGAGTGGGACAGGGGGCTTTACGAGCAGTACTTC.

This clonotype turned up a few times. The J gene is TRBJ2-7, the V gene TRBV20-1; 8 bases match TRBD2. V shed 0 bases and J 3 bases; nucleotides not matched to a gene: 7. The CDR3 extends over 15 amino acids. The germline V gene has CDR1 DFQATT and CDR2 SNEGSKA (reference sequence). The CDR3 sequence: CSAREPWREVYEQYF. The CDR3 nucleotides read TGCAGTGCTAGAGAGCCGTGGCGGGAGGTCTACGAGCAGTACTTC.

This clonotype was observed a handful of times. The J gene is TRBJ2-2, the V gene TRBV20-1; 11 bases map to TRBD2. Looked up from germline, CDR1 is DFQATT and CDR2 is SNEGSKA (reference sequence). The V gene end was trimmed by 3 bases and the J gene end by 6 bases; junction bases not matched to a gene: 6. The CDR3 consists of 15 residues. The CDR3 DNA is TGCAGTGCTAGGTCACTAGCGGGAGTATCCGGGGAGCTGTTTTTT. It encodes CSARSLAGVSGELFF.

Ten or more counts support this clonotype. The CDR3 spells CASSSIAGGHADTQYF. Written as DNA, the CDR3 is TGTGCCAGCAGCTCGATAGCGGGGGGACACGCAGATACGCAGTATTTT. The chain combines TRBV3-1 with TRBJ2-3; 10 positions agree with TRBD2. The V gene end was trimmed by 5 bases and the J gene end by 4 bases; junction bases not matched to a gene: 9. The germline V gene has CDR1 LGHDT and CDR2 YNNKEL (reference sequence). The CDR3 contains 16 residues.

There are a few counts of this clonotype. This chain joins TRBV29-1 and TRBJ2-1, with D unclear. The germline V gene encodes CDR1 SQVTM and CDR2 ANQGSEA. The germline V and J ends were trimmed by 7 bases and 4 bases, with 17 bases remaining between them. This CDR3 region has 14 residues. The CDR3 loop reads CSARYSQGYNEQFF. For the CDR3, the DNA is TGCAGCGCTCGTTATTCTCAAGGGTACAATGAGCAGTTCTTC.

As regards this clonotype: This may be a read error: a much more frequent sequence differs by one nucleotide. V usage is TRBV3-1 and J usage is TRBJ2-1; 11 positions agree with TRBD2. Germline lookup yields CDR1 LGHDT and CDR2 YNNKEL (reference sequence). This CDR3 has 20 amino acids. CDR3 sequence (DNA): TGTGCCTGCAGAGAAAGTTCAACTAGCGGGGGATGGGGCCCCTACAATGAGCAGTTCTTC. Translating gives CACRESSTSGGWGPYNEQFF.

This clonotype came up once. This chain links TRBV5-1 with TRBJ2-7, with 9 bases identical to TRBD1. The CDR3 runs to 15 residues. After removal of 4 bases from V and 2 bases from J, the junction contained 7 bases not matched to a gene. The germline gives CDR1 SGHRS, CDR2 YFSETQ. The chain's CDR3 is CASSAGTGSPYEQYF. CDR3 nucleotide sequence: TGCGCCAGCAGCGCCGGGACAGGGAGTCCCTACGAGCAGTACTTC.

This clonotype was recorded many times. The chain links TRBV7-2 to TRBJ2-7, with 10 bases aligning to TRBD2. Germline trimming cut 5 bases from V and 2 bases from J; bases unmatched to any gene: 3. The CDR3 totals 14 residues. CDR1 is SGHTA, CDR2 FQGNSA, per germline. The CDR3 coding sequence is TGTGCCAGCAGCCGTCTAGCGGGAGCCTACGAGCAGTACTTC. It codes for CASSRLAGAYEQYF.

This clonotype was recorded a few times. The rearrangement uses TRBV13 and TRBJ1-4, with 8 bases fitting TRBD1. CDR1 is PRHDT, CDR2 FYEKMQ, per germline (reference sequence). This CDR3 contains 17 residues. V was clipped by 5 bases and J by 3 bases; unmatched bases: 11. The CDR3 region has the DNA TGTGCCAGCAGCCCCCGATACCCGGGACAGGCTAATGAAAAACTGTTTTTT. It specifies CASSPRYPGQANEKLFF.

On this clonotype: Just one base apart from a much larger clone, this may be a read error. The V and J genes are TRBV19 and TRBJ2-7, with D possibly matching TRBD2 (6 bases). Per germline, CDR1 LNHDA and CDR2 SQIVND (reference sequence). The CDR3 contains 17 residues. The CDR3 loop is CAISPTRDFPRSYEQYF. DNA of the CDR3: TGTGCCATTAGTCCAACCAGGGACTTCCCGAGGAGCTACGAGCAGTACTTC.

In its sample, this clonotype was seen many times. The rearrangement joins TRBV20-1 to TRBJ2-3, with 12 positions matching TRBD2. V was pared by 0 bases and J by 3 bases, with 4 bases of the junction left unmatched. Germline assignment: CDR1 DFQATT and CDR2 SNEGSKA (reference sequence). This CDR3 comprises 16 residues. CDR3 coding DNA: TGCAGTGCTAGAGAGGTACTAGCGGGGGGAACAGATACGCAGTATTTT. Encoded protein: CSAREVLAGGTDTQYF.

The table lists this clonotype with many counts. The chain employs TRBV3-1 and TRBJ2-4, with TRBD2 identical over 7 bases. The CDR3 spans 16 residues. The V and J ends lost 3 bases and 13 bases, in that order; junction bases with no gene match: 18. CDR1 is LGHDT, CDR2 YNNKEL, per germline (reference sequence). The CDR3 bases are TGTGCCAGCAGCCACCCCCGGCGGGGGTCACCCCTGTTGCAGTACTTC. Residues: CASSHPRRGSPLLQYF.

This clonotype was detected ten times or more. J is TRBJ2-6 and V is TRBV9, with unresolved D. Trimming cost V 3 bases and J 5 bases, with 9 bases left between them. Germline lookup yields CDR1 SGDLS and CDR2 YYNGEE. The CDR3 spans 14 residues. The CDR3 loop is CASSDTNRANVLTF. In nucleotides, the CDR3 is TGTGCCAGCAGCGATACAAATCGGGCCAACGTCCTGACTTTC.

Ten or more counts support this clonotype. V usage is TRBV12-3 or TRBV12-4 and J usage is TRBJ1-2; D remains ambiguous. The CDR3 contains 12 residues. Trimming pared 7 bases from V and 5 bases from J, leaving 11 bases between. Here the CDR3 DNA reads TGTGCCAGCACCGCGGGTGGGTATGGCTACACCTTC. The encoded protein is CASTAGGYGYTF.

This clonotype was counted ten times or more. The rearrangement links TRBV7-6 to TRBJ1-1; the D is unclear. The germline CDR1 and CDR2 sequences are SGHVS and FNYEAQ. Trimming took 5 bases from V and 8 from J, leaving 15 bases between them. The CDR3 runs to 13 residues. CDR3 nucleotides: TGTGCCAGCAGCACCGGGCCACCGCGAGAAGCTTTCTTT. Residues: CASSTGPPREAFF.

As regards this clonotype: Because it lacks the conserved phenylalanine or tryptophan at the end, this CDR3 is likely a read error. This sequence joins TRBV13 and TRBJ1-3; no clear D. V lost 3 bases to trimming and J lost 2 bases, with 29 bases between them. The CDR3 loop spans 21 amino acids. The germline CDR1 and CDR2 sequences are PRHDT and FYEKMQ (reference sequence). The CDR3 region has the DNA TGTGCCAGCAGCTTTCTTATAAGCTTCGCTCGGACCCCACCAACTGGAAACACCATATATTAT. Protein product: CASSFLISFARTPPTGNTIYY.

This clonotype was recorded many times. The chain is built from TRBV28 and TRBJ2-5, with D uncertain. The CDR3 is 14 amino acids. In germline, CDR1 is MDHEN, CDR2 SYDVKM. Trimming removed 5 bases from V and 1 base from J, with 11 bases in between. The CDR3 region has the DNA TGTGCCAGCAGTCCGGACCGACTCCAAGAGACCCAGTACTTC. Translated, it gives CASSPDRLQETQYF.

The V gene is TRBV4-3, the J gene TRBJ2-5; 14 bases are shared with TRBD2. The V and J ends lost 5 bases and 5 bases, in that order; junction bases with no gene match: 13. Germline values: CDR1 LGHNA, CDR2 YSLEER. This CDR3 is built from 18 residues. This chain's CDR3 is CASSVGTGTSGRSETQYF. In DNA form, the CDR3 reads TGCGCCAGCAGCGTCGGGACCGGGACTAGCGGGAGATCGGAGACCCAGTACTTC.

This clonotype was seen ten or more times. The chain has TRBV29-1 and TRBJ1-1; TRBD1 might be the D (6 bases). Looked up from germline, CDR1 is SQVTM and CDR2 is ANQGSEA. The V end lost 2 bases, the J end lost 1 base, and 14 bases lay between the germline ends. The CDR3 loop spans 15 amino acids. The CDR3 spells CSVEPNRAANTEAFF. In DNA, the CDR3 is TGCAGCGTTGAACCAAACAGGGCTGCGAACACTGAAGCTTTCTTT. Supplemented by reference TRBV29-1 and TRBJ1-1, the full variable domain reads SAVISQKPSRDICQRGTSLTIQCQVDSQVTMMFWYRQQPGQSLTLIATANQGSEATYESGFVIDKFPISRPNLTFSTLTVSNMSPEDSSIYLCSVEPNRAANTEAFFGQGTRLTVV.

The table lists this clonotype with many counts. The rearrangement links TRBV25-1 to TRBJ2-5; 7 nucleotides match TRBD2. This CDR3 region has 16 residues. Trimming took 2 bases from V and 2 from J; bases not matched to a gene: 8. Germline CDR1 and CDR2: MGHDK and SYGVNS. The CDR3: CASSEIRASGQETQYF. As DNA, the CDR3 is TGTGCCAGCAGTGAAATAAGGGCTAGCGGACAAGAGACCCAGTACTTC.